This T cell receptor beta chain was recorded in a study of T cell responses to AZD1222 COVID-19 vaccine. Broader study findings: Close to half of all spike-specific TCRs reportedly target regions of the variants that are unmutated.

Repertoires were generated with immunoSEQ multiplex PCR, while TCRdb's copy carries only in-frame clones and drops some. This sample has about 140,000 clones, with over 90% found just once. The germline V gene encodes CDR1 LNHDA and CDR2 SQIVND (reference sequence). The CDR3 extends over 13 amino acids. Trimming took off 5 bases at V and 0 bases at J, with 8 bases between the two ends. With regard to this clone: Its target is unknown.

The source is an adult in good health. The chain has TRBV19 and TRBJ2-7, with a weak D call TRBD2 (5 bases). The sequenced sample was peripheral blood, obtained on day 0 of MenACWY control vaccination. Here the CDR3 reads CASSRGTSYEQYF. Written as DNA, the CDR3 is TGTGCCAGTAGTCGGGGTACCTCCTACGAGCAGTACTTC.